This TCR beta chain was observed in a study of early T cells in non-severe SARS-CoV-2 infection. In the study overall: Chains were not paired, and sequencing was done on bulk RNA from unsorted whole blood.

The germline V gene encodes CDR1 DFQATT and CDR2 SNEGSKA (reference sequence). The CDR3 runs to 13 residues. Trimming stripped 5 bases from V and 5 bases from J, with 15 bases between. The study, taken as a whole, reports: A preference for anti-spike CD8 responses marked VDJdb matching, which missed private and CD4 specificities.

This clonotype was seen only a few times. Its specificity is unknown. Researchers attached unique molecular identifiers to individual cDNA molecules. TCRdb re-called the 5' RACE reads through MiXCR, storing one row per CDR3 protein. The table lists around 65,000 distinct CDR3 sequences, around 12% of them singletons. The sample consisted of whole blood, taken at baseline. The rearrangement uses TRBV20-1 and TRBJ1-1, with D possibly being TRBD1 (5 bases). The sequence was obtained from an adult who was a healthcare worker with PCR-confirmed SARS-CoV-2 infection or an uninfected control (not recorded which). The CDR3 is CSAPGGSETEAFF. CDR3 bases: TGCAGTGCTCCTGGGGGGTCGGAAACTGAAGCTTTCTTT.